The 18 T cell receptor beta chains presented below share a single source sample, sequenced in a study of regulatory T cells in long-lasting Graves disease. As for time point: persistent/refractory GD, antithyroid drugs over 5 years with positive TRAb. The TCR library used RNA extracted from PBMCs. The TCR beta library used iRepertoire HTBI primers with Arm-PCR amplification of CDR3. TCRdb ran MiXCR on the multiplex PCR reads and lists one entry per CDR3 protein. The sample has about 660,000 distinct CDR3 sequences, 30% seen once. The specimen comprised peripheral blood mononuclear cells (PBMCs), sampled when the disease was refractory, from a patient treated with antithyroid drugs. These receptors were taken from a female donor with Graves disease.

CDR3 protein: CASSEASGGYEQYF. CDR3 coding DNA: TGTGCCAGCAGTGAAGCTAGCGGTGGCTACGAGCAGTACTTC. J is TRBJ2-7 and V is TRBV2; D is possibly TRBD2 (6 bases). Deletions cut 0 bases from V and 3 bases from J, with 9 bases between. CDR3 length: 14 amino acids. Germline loops: CDR1 SNHLY, CDR2 FYNNEI.

This chain uses TRBV11-1 with TRBJ1-2, with 7 positions matching TRBD1. Looked up from germline, CDR1 is SGHAT and CDR2 is FQDESV (reference sequence). After removal of 8 bases from V and 1 base from J, the junction contained 4 bases not matched to a gene. This CDR3 has 13 residues. For the CDR3, the DNA is TGTGCCAGCCGCCGGGACAGTAACTATGGCTACACCTTC. Its translation is CASRRDSNYGYTF.

This clonotype was detected many times. The CDR3, as DNA: TGTGCCAGCAGTGAGGCGTCTGGGGCCAACGTCCTGACTTTC. This codes for CASSEASGANVLTF. This chain links TRBV6-1 with TRBJ2-6; D call uncertain. The CDR3 has 14 residues. Germline CDR1 is MNHNS and CDR2 is SASEGT. Trimming removed 3 bases at V and 1 base at J, with 4 bases between.

The rearrangement joins TRBV12-5 to TRBJ1-5, with 7 bases aligning to TRBD1. This CDR3 is 14 amino acids long. Per the germline V gene, CDR1 is LGHNT and CDR2 is FRNRAP. Losses at the gene ends were 6 bases for V and 2 bases for J; bases not matched to a gene: 4. CDR3 nucleotides: TGTGCTAGTGGATATGACAGGGGCAATCAGCCCCAGCATTTT. It specifies CASGYDRGNQPQHF.

CDR3 nucleotide sequence: TGTGCCACCGCGGCCCCTAACTATGGCTACACCTTC. It is translated as CATAAPNYGYTF. The V and J genes are TRBV19 and TRBJ1-2; D is unclear. There are 12 residues in the CDR3. CDR1 is LNHDA, CDR2 SQIVND, per germline (reference sequence). Trimming took 10 bases from V and 0 from J, leaving 9 bases between them.

Many counts were recorded for this clonotype. J is TRBJ1-5 and V is TRBV12-3 or TRBV12-4; maybe TRBD1 (5 bases). The CDR3 contains 17 residues. The germline V and J ends were trimmed by 3 bases and 0 bases, with 15 bases remaining between them. In DNA, the CDR3 is TGTGCCAGCAGTTTTAGCCCGGGACGGTCTAGCAATCAGCCCCAGCATTTT. This gives the protein CASSFSPGRSSNQPQHF.

This rearrangement joins TRBV6-1 to TRBJ2-7; D remains ambiguous. Germline V gene data show CDR1 as MNHNS and CDR2 as SASEGT. Deletions cut 10 bases from V and 3 bases from J, with 16 bases between. This CDR3 comprises 13 residues. The DNA of the CDR3 is TGTGCCACGATGGACCGTCCAAGCTACGAGCAGTACTTC. Translating it yields CATMDRPSYEQYF.

The V and J genes are TRBV27 and TRBJ2-2; D not resolved. The CDR3 extends over 16 amino acids. V was pared by 8 bases and J by 4 bases, with 20 bases between. In germline, CDR1 is MNHEY, CDR2 SMNVEV (reference sequence). CDR3 nucleotide sequence: TGTGCCAGCCGGGCGGTTTATAAGGGATCCACCGGGGAGCTGTTTTTT. This translates into CASRAVYKGSTGELFF.

J is TRBJ1-5 and V is TRBV5-1; 8 nucleotides agree with TRBD1. The germline V gene encodes CDR1 SGHRS and CDR2 YFSETQ. The CDR3 consists of 14 residues. V was clipped by 4 bases and J by 3 bases; unmatched bases: 3. CDR3 nucleotide sequence: TGCGCCAGCAGCATGACAGGGGACAATCAGCCCCAGCATTTT. Its protein product is CASSMTGDNQPQHF.

This rearrangement joins TRBV20-1 to TRBJ1-1; TRBD1 aligns across 7 bases. CDR3 length equals 15 residues. The germline CDR1 and CDR2 sequences are DFQATT and SNEGSKA (reference sequence). V lost 6 bases to trimming and J lost 5 bases; unmatched junction nucleotides: 15. Here the CDR3 DNA reads TGCAGTGCATCGCGGAGGGGGCAAGGAGGGACTGAAGCTTTCTTT. It codes for CSASRRGQGGTEAFF.

A note on this clonotype: A read error may be the cause here, since a much bigger clone is one base away. V usage is TRBV6-2 or TRBV6-3 and J usage is TRBJ2-1; D might be TRBD1 or TRBD2, each matching 5 bases. Germline V gene data show CDR1 as MNHEY and CDR2 as SVGEGT. This CDR3 has 13 residues. CDR3 bases: TGTGCCGGCAGTCCGGGACGCGCCAATGAGCAGTTCTTC. Its translation is CAGSPGRANEQFF.

The V and J genes are TRBV6-1 and TRBJ1-2, with 8 bases matching TRBD1. With V trimmed by 0 bases and J by 4 bases, 13 bases remained unmatched. CDR1 and CDR2 (germline): MNHNS, SASEGT. The CDR3 has 18 residues. CDR3 in amino acids: CASSEALQGAHLGYGYTF. As DNA, the CDR3 is TGTGCCAGCAGTGAAGCGCTTCAGGGGGCCCATCTCGGCTATGGCTACACCTTC.

Details on this clonotype: A read error is possible here, since a much larger clone lies one base away. This chain uses TRBV27 with TRBJ1-1; perhaps TRBD1 as D (5 bases). The CDR3 has 14 residues. The V and J ends lost 4 bases and 2 bases respectively, with 11 bases between them. Looked up from germline, CDR1 is MNHEY and CDR2 is SMNVEV (reference sequence). The CDR3 loop is CASSYSGDNTEAFF. DNA of the CDR3: TGTGCCAGCAGTTACTCGGGGGATAACACTGAAGCTTTCTTT.

In this sample, this clonotype turned up once. CDR3 in DNA: TGTGCTAGTGCCAATGGGCGGGCGGACACCGGGGAGCTGTTTTTT. Its protein is CASANGRADTGELFF. This chain connects TRBV12-5 to TRBJ2-2; TRBD2 might be the D (5 bases). Trimming left V 7 bases short and J 3 bases short, with 15 bases between. CDR1 is LGHNT and CDR2 is FRNRAP in the germline V gene. The CDR3 extends over 15 amino acids.

This chain uses TRBV3-1 with TRBJ2-2; a weak D match, TRBD2 (5 bases). The V and J ends lost 7 bases and 4 bases respectively, with 13 bases between them. The CDR3 extends over 14 amino acids. CDR1 LGHDT and CDR2 YNNKEL come from the germline V gene (reference sequence). The CDR3 loop is CASNHYGSTGELFF. CDR3 nucleotides: TGTGCCAGCAACCACTATGGGAGCACCGGGGAGCTGTTTTTT.

A few counts support this clonotype. The genes are TRBV7-3 and TRBJ1-1; 7 bases match TRBD1. Trimming cost V 5 bases and J 5 bases; bases outside gene matches: 5. The CDR3 runs to 13 residues. Per the germline V gene, CDR1 is SGHTA and CDR2 is FQGTGA. The CDR3 spells CASSEQQGTEAFF. CDR3 in DNA: TGTGCCAGCAGCGAGCAACAGGGGACTGAAGCTTTCTTT.

This clonotype was detected a few times. V gene TRBV11-2 combines with J gene TRBJ1-4; 10 bases match TRBD1. CDR3 length equals 17 residues. V shed 4 bases and J 8 bases; nucleotides not matched to a gene: 13. CDR1 and CDR2 from the germline V gene are SGHAT and FQNNGV. CDR3 sequence: CASSSDFLGQGKEKLFF. As DNA, the CDR3 is TGTGCCAGCAGCTCAGACTTCCTGGGACAGGGGAAGGAAAAACTGTTTTTT.

The J gene is TRBJ1-1, the V gene TRBV3-1; D is unresolved. Trimming cost V 0 bases and J 3 bases, with 11 bases left between them. The germline V gene has CDR1 LGHDT and CDR2 YNNKEL (reference sequence). CDR3 size: 15 residues. The CDR3 DNA is TGTGCCAGCAGCCAAGACGGGGTTGCGGACACTGAAGCTTTCTTT. Its translation is CASSQDGVADTEAFF.